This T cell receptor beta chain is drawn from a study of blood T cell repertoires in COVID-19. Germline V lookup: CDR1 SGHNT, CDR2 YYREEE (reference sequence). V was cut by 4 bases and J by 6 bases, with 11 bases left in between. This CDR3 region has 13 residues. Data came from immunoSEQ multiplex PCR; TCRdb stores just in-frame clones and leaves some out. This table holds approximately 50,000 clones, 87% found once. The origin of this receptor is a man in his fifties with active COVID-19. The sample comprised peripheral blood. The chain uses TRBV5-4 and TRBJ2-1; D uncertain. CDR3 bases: TGTGCCAGCAGCCTCTATACCCCCAATGAGCAGTTCTTC. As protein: CASSLYTPNEQFF.